One and the same sample provided the 20 T cell receptor beta chains below, sequenced in a study of CXCR4 blockade with PD-1 therapy in pancreatic cancer. Assay used: immunoSEQ multiplex PCR; TCRdb lists only in-frame clones, some missing. The repertoire consists of roughly 2,600 clones, with under 50% occurring once and the leading ten covering 5.5% to 6%. The sequenced sample was tumor tissue. The receptors originated from a human donor with pancreatic ductal adenocarcinoma.

This clone is labeled as large. The V and J genes are TRBV9 and TRBJ1-2, with D possibly being TRBD1 (5 bases). The germline gives CDR1 SGDLS, CDR2 YYNGEE. This CDR3 is built from 14 residues. The V end was cut by 4 bases, the J end by 5 bases, with 15 bases between. CDR3 residues: CASSSTGREYGYTF. CDR3 in DNA: TGTGCCAGCAGCTCTACAGGACGGGAATATGGCTACACCTTC.

This clone appeared a few times. The J gene is TRBJ2-1, the V gene TRBV6-7, with D perhaps assigned TRBD1 or TRBD2 (5 bases each). TRBV6-7 is an ORF; its function is uncertain. Trimming pared 5 bases from V and 6 bases from J, leaving 26 bases between. The CDR3 sequence is 18 residues long. In nucleotides, the CDR3 is TGTGCCAGCAGTCGAGAGCCTACAGGAGGACGGTACGGCAATGAGCAGTTCTTC. Its translation is CASSREPTGGRYGNEQFF.

The rearrangement joins TRBV19 to TRBJ1-1; 9 bases line up with TRBD1. The CDR3 has 15 amino acids. With V trimmed by 7 bases and J by 6 bases, 12 bases remained unmatched. Germline V gene data show CDR1 as LNHDA and CDR2 as SQIVND (reference sequence). CDR3 region: CASTPQGARRSEAFF. The DNA for the CDR3 is TGTGCCAGTACCCCACAGGGGGCGCGTCGATCTGAAGCTTTCTTT.

The chain has TRBV28 and TRBJ1-3, with D unclear. The CDR3 length is 15 residues. Trimming left V 5 bases short and J 0 bases short, with 11 bases between. The V gene's germline CDR1 is MDHEN and CDR2 SYDVKM. CDR3 sequence reads: CASSPPAPSGNTIYF. CDR3 bases: TGTGCCAGCAGTCCCCCCGCCCCCTCTGGAAACACCATATATTTT.

The chain uses TRBV18 and TRBJ2-7; TRBD1 aligns across 8 bases. V was clipped by 6 bases and J by 0 bases; unmatched bases: 7. This CDR3 contains 15 residues. CDR1 is KGHSH and CDR2 is LQKENI in the germline V gene. The CDR3 DNA follows: TGTGCCAGCTCTGCCGGGACAGGTGACTCCTACGAGCAGTACTTC. Translation: CASSAGTGDSYEQYF.

This clone has more than one count but fewer than ten. This CDR3 is CASKQGRGTEAFF. The DNA of the CDR3 is TGTGCCAGTAAACAGGGACGGGGAACTGAAGCTTTCTTT. V gene TRBV6-8 combines with J gene TRBJ1-1; D perhaps matches TRBD1 (6 bases). The ends were cut back, 9 bases at V and 5 bases at J, with 16 bases in the middle. The CDR3 loop spans 13 amino acids. CDR1 is MNHGY, CDR2 SAAAGT, per germline.

This clone was detected only a few times. The chain joins TRBV9 to TRBJ1-1, with 7 bases identical to TRBD1. The V gene end was trimmed by 5 bases and the J gene end by 4 bases; junction bases not matched to a gene: 11. Germline V gene data show CDR1 as SGDLS and CDR2 as YYNGEE. The CDR3 runs 15 residues. The CDR3 DNA follows: TGTGCCAGCAGTGAACAGGGGAGTTCGATCACTGAAGCTTTCTTT. This codes for CASSEQGSSITEAFF.

The CDR3 protein is CASSQGNEQYF. The CDR3 DNA reads as TGTGCCAGCAGCCAAGGAAACGAGCAGTACTTC. This chain uses TRBV14 with TRBJ2-7; no firm D call. Per germline, CDR1 SGHDN and CDR2 FVKESK. The CDR3 has 11 amino acids. Trimming shortened V by 1 base and J by 5 bases, and 3 bases separated the two germline ends.

This rearrangement joins TRBV19 to TRBJ2-7; 9 positions agree with TRBD2. V dropped 7 bases and J dropped 4; count of bases not matched to a gene: 8. The CDR3 runs to 14 residues. CDR1 is LNHDA, CDR2 SQIVND, per germline (reference sequence). CDR3 protein: CASTGAGGKYEQYF. The CDR3 nucleotides are TGTGCCAGTACGGGCGCGGGGGGGAAGTACGAGCAGTACTTC.

The V call is TRBV15, the J call TRBJ2-1; D not resolved. This CDR3 is 17 amino acids long. The germline CDR1 and CDR2 sequences are LNHNV and YYDKDF (reference sequence). V was shortened by 0 bases and J by 6 bases, with 18 bases between the two germline ends. DNA of the CDR3: TGTGCCACCAGCAGAGATCTTGTCGGTGGTTGGGCCAATGAGCAGTTCTTC. Protein: CATSRDLVGGWANEQFF.

This chain links TRBV27 with TRBJ1-2, with 10 bases lining up with TRBD1. Germline trimming cut 4 bases from V and 4 bases from J; bases unmatched to any gene: 0. The V gene's germline CDR1 is MNHEY and CDR2 SMNVEV (reference sequence). The CDR3 runs to 13 residues. The CDR3: CASSWDRGYGYTF. The CDR3 DNA reads TGTGCCAGCAGTTGGGACAGGGGCTATGGCTACACCTTC.

The V and J genes are TRBV18 and TRBJ1-2; D gene ambiguous. V gave up 2 bases and J gave up 4 bases, with 5 bases separating them. This CDR3 is built from 12 residues. Germline values: CDR1 KGHSH, CDR2 LQKENI. The CDR3 loop reads CASSPRVYGYTF. The CDR3 nucleotides read TGTGCCAGCTCACCAAGGGTCTATGGCTACACCTTC.

This clone has a single count. V is TRBV12-5 and J is TRBJ2-3; the D gene is possibly TRBD2 (5 bases). Germline V gene lookup returns CDR1 LGHNT and CDR2 FRNRAP. CDR3 length: 17 amino acids. CDR3 nucleotides: TGTGCCAGCAACCACCGGCCAGGAGCGAGCGGCGCAGATACGCAGTATTTT. This translates into CASNHRPGASGADTQYF.

The gene calls are TRBV6-7 and TRBJ1-4, with 9 bases lining up with TRBD1. TRBV6-7 is known as an ORF, though its function is uncertain. This CDR3 comprises 15 residues. With V trimmed by 4 bases and J by 5 bases, 5 bases remained unmatched. CDR3 loop: CASSSGTGRNEKLFF. CDR3 nucleotides: TGTGCCAGCAGTTCCGGGACAGGGAGGAATGAAAAACTGTTTTTT.

This clone was observed a few times. V gene TRBV6-8 combines with J gene TRBJ2-5; D is ambiguous. The CDR3 is made up of 12 amino acids. The V gene's germline CDR1 is MNHGY and CDR2 SAAAGT. V lost 0 bases and J lost 5, with 4 bases in between. The CDR3 DNA reads TGTGCCAGCAGTTACTCACGGGAGACCCAGTACTTC. This gives the protein CASSYSRETQYF.

This clone occurred a few times. The J gene is TRBJ2-1, the V gene TRBV9; D remains ambiguous. The CDR3 loop spans 14 amino acids. The V gene's germline CDR1 is SGDLS and CDR2 YYNGEE. CDR3 residues: CGLKLQAAYNEQFF. The DNA for the CDR3 is TGTGGCTTAAAGCTTCAGGCGGCCTACAATGAGCAGTTCTTC.

This chain uses TRBV5-1 with TRBJ1-3; D not certain. The CDR3 has 14 amino acids. V lost 1 base and J 3 bases, leaving 8 bases between the germline ends. Germline CDR1 SGHRS, CDR2 YFSETQ. The chain's CDR3 is CASSLQDSGNTIYF. The CDR3 region has the DNA TGCGCCAGCAGCTTGCAGGATAGTGGAAACACCATATATTTT.

The table lists this clone with a few counts. The chain links TRBV23-1 to TRBJ2-3; 8 positions match TRBD2. TRBV23-1 is labeled an ORF, and its function is uncertain. Losses at the gene ends were 6 bases for V and 4 bases for J; bases not matched to a gene: 12. CDR3 length equals 16 residues. CDR3 protein: CASSQDRSGGPDTQYF. CDR3 nucleotides: TGCGCCAGCAGCCAAGATAGGAGCGGGGGCCCAGATACGCAGTATTTT.

This clone was seen only a few times. V is TRBV7-5 and J is TRBJ1-4; the D segment call TRBD1 is taken from the table without a DNA check. TRBV7-5 counts as a pseudogene. CDR3 length: 16 amino acids. The CDR3, as DNA: TGTGCCAGCAGCCCCGGACAGGCGAATCATAATGAAAAACTGTTTTTT. This encodes CASSPGQANHNEKLFF.

The chain has TRBV18 and TRBJ1-2, with a tentative D call TRBD1 (6 bases). Between the trimmed V and J ends, which lost 8 bases and 7 bases, there was a span of 17 bases. The CDR3 length is 13 residues. Germline V gene data show CDR1 as KGHSH and CDR2 as LQKENI. The CDR3 here is CASRRERGTGYTF. The CDR3 DNA is TGTGCCAGCCGAAGGGAAAGGGGGACTGGCTACACCTTC.